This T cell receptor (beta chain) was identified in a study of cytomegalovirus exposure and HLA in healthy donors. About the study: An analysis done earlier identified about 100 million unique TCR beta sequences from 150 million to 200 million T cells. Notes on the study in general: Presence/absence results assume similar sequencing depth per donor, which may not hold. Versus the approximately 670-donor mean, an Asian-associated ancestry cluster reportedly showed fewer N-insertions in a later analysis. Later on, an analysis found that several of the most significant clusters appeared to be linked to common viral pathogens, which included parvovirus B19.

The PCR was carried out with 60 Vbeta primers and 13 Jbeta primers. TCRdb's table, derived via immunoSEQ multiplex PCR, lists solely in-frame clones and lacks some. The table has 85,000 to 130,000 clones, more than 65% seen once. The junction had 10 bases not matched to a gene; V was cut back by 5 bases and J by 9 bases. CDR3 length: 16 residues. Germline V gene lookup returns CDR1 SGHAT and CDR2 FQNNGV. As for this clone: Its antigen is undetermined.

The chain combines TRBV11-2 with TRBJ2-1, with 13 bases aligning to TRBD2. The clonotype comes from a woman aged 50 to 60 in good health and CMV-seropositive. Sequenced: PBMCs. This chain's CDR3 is CASSGTSGVGSAEQFF. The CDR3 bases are TGTGCCAGCAGCGGGACTAGCGGGGTGGGTAGTGCTGAGCAGTTCTTC.